Below are 23 T cell receptor beta chains sequenced from a single sample in a study of T cells after yellow fever vaccination. TCRdb redid the calling of the 5' RACE reads with MiXCR, one entry per CDR3 protein. The data contain some 550,000 distinct CDR3 sequences, roughly 19% of them singletons. The sequencing used PBMCs, collected 15 days after the yellow fever booster vaccination. The receptors were sampled from a man younger than 40 who received the YFV17D yellow fever vaccine.

This chain joins TRBV5-1 and TRBJ2-4, with a tentative D call TRBD1 (6 bases). The CDR3 sequence is 13 residues long. V gave up 0 bases and J gave up 8 bases, with 9 bases separating them. Germline CDR1 and CDR2: SGHRS and YFSETQ. The DNA of the CDR3 is TGCGCCAGCAGCTTGGGGGACAAGGACATTCAGTACTTC. Its protein product is CASSLGDKDIQYF.

This clonotype was observed a handful of times. This chain joins TRBV18 and TRBJ2-1; 8 nucleotides agree with TRBD1. Germline V CDR1 and CDR2: KGHSH, LQKENI. The CDR3 is made up of 14 amino acids. The V and J ends lost 8 bases and 7 bases, in that order; junction bases with no gene match: 10. The DNA for the CDR3 is TGTGCCAGCACAAAAGGACAGGGACCGAATGAGCAGTTCTTC. It is translated as CASTKGQGPNEQFF.

CDR3 loop: CASSPRNRVLSNVLTF. Here the CDR3 DNA reads TGTGCCAGCAGTCCACGAAACAGGGTATTGTCCAACGTCCTGACTTTC. The chain is built from TRBV27 and TRBJ2-6, with a tentative D call TRBD1 (6 bases). This CDR3 spans 16 amino acids. Deletions cut 5 bases from V and 8 bases from J, with 19 bases between. Germline V gives CDR1 MNHEY, CDR2 SMNVEV (reference sequence).

CDR3 in DNA: TGTGCCAGCAGCCGTTTACAGGGGGCCTTCTACGAGCAGTACTTC. Its translation: CASSRLQGAFYEQYF. The chain uses TRBV28 and TRBJ2-7, with TRBD1 matching over 9 bases. V shed 6 bases and J 3 bases; nucleotides not matched to a gene: 9. The CDR3 runs 15 residues. CDR1 and CDR2 from the germline V gene are MDHEN and SYDVKM.

This clonotype appeared once. The chain couples TRBV6-1 to TRBJ1-2; 8 bases are a match to TRBD1. The CDR3 has 13 residues. Unmatched junction bases numbered 2, after V lost 4 bases and J lost 4 bases. Germline V gene sequence: CDR1 MNHNS, CDR2 SASEGT. In nucleotides, the CDR3 is TGTGCCAGCAGTGGGGACAGGAGCTATGGCTACACCTTC. It yields the protein CASSGDRSYGYTF.

The CDR3 DNA reads as TGTGCCAGCATTTCCGGACAGGAGACCGGGGAGCTGTTTTTT. Translated, it gives CASISGQETGELFF. The chain is built from TRBV28 and TRBJ2-2, with 7 nucleotides matching TRBD1. This CDR3 comprises 14 residues. V lost 7 bases to trimming and J lost 5 bases; unmatched junction nucleotides: 7. From germline, CDR1 is MDHEN and CDR2 SYDVKM.

The J gene is TRBJ2-7, the V gene TRBV12-3 or TRBV12-4; D is perhaps TRBD1 (6 bases). CDR3 length: 16 residues. The V gene lost 2 bases and the J gene lost 2 bases, with 16 bases spanning the gap. CDR3 bases: TGTGCCAGCAGTTTAAGTCCGGGACACTCCACCTACGAGCAGTACTTC. Its translation: CASSLSPGHSTYEQYF.

This clonotype was seen more than once but under ten times. The chain carries TRBV12-3 or TRBV12-4 and TRBJ2-3; TRBD2 matches 12 bases. V gave up 3 bases and J gave up 2 bases; unmatched junction bases: 9. This CDR3 region has 18 residues. The CDR3, as DNA: TGTGCCAGCAGTTTTGGGCTAGCGGGAGGGCGGATCACAGATACGCAGTATTTT. As protein: CASSFGLAGGRITDTQYF.

The genes are TRBV28 and TRBJ1-1; D possibly corresponds to TRBD1 (6 bases). CDR1 is MDHEN and CDR2 is SYDVKM in the germline V gene. V gave up 7 bases and J gave up 1 base, with 16 bases separating them. CDR3 length: 15 amino acids. DNA of the CDR3: TGTGCCAGCACCGTTCTGGACAGCGGGAACACTGAAGCTTTCTTT. Its protein is CASTVLDSGNTEAFF.

The chain links TRBV19 to TRBJ2-3; 7 bases agree with TRBD2. CDR1 is LNHDA and CDR2 is SQIVND in the germline V gene (reference sequence). The CDR3 has 15 amino acids. V trimming: 3 bases; J trimming: 4 bases; junction bases outside the gene matches: 7. CDR3 loop: CASSISGFLSDTQYF. CDR3 nucleotide sequence: TGTGCCAGTAGTATTAGCGGGTTTCTATCAGATACGCAGTATTTT.

The rearrangement joins TRBV5-5 to TRBJ2-4, with D uncertain. Per germline, CDR1 SGHKS and CDR2 YYEKEE (reference sequence). V was trimmed by 3 bases and J by 0 bases, leaving 16 bases between them. This CDR3 has 17 residues. The CDR3 loop reads CASSSRFGQLAKNIQYF. The DNA for the CDR3 is TGTGCCAGCAGCTCCCGGTTCGGGCAGCTAGCCAAAAACATTCAGTACTTC.

The chain carries TRBV7-6 and TRBJ2-1; D might be TRBD1 (5 bases). V lost 3 bases and J 0 bases, leaving 9 bases between the germline ends. This CDR3 is 15 amino acids long. Per germline, CDR1 SGHVS and CDR2 FNYEAQ. As DNA, the CDR3 is TGTGCCAGCAGCTTTAACCAGGGCTCCTACAATGAGCAGTTCTTC. Residues: CASSFNQGSYNEQFF.

The sample holds a few counts of this clonotype. This chain links TRBV7-6 with TRBJ2-3; the D gene could be TRBD1 or TRBD2 (6 bases each). The CDR3 loop spans 17 amino acids. Germline V gene lookup returns CDR1 SGHVS and CDR2 FNYEAQ. The ends were cut back, 4 bases at V and 4 bases at J, with 21 bases in the middle. CDR3 in DNA: TGTGCCAGCAGCTCCTTCATGGGGGGCCCATCGGCAGATACGCAGTATTTT. It encodes CASSSFMGGPSADTQYF. Using reference TRBV7-6 and TRBJ2-3 for the parts outside the CDR3, the full variable domain is GAGVSQSPRYKVTKRGQDVALRCDPISGHVSLYWYRQALGQGPEFLTYFNYEAQQDKSGLPNDRFSAERPEGSISTLTIQRTEQRDSAMYRCASSSFMGGPSADTQYFGPGTRLTVL.

A few counts support this clonotype. The V and J genes are TRBV20-1 and TRBJ2-7, with no clear D. The CDR3 runs 11 residues. With 3 bases removed from V and 3 bases from J, the gap between germline ends came to 6 bases. CDR1 is DFQATT and CDR2 is SNEGSKA in the germline V gene (reference sequence). CDR3 sequence: CSASQYYEQYF. DNA of the CDR3: TGCAGTGCTAGTCAGTACTACGAGCAGTACTTC.

V usage is TRBV9 and J usage is TRBJ2-2; 11 bases align to TRBD2. This CDR3 has 15 amino acids. The germline V gene encodes CDR1 SGDLS and CDR2 YYNGEE. The V gene end was trimmed by 2 bases and the J gene end by 5 bases; junction bases not matched to a gene: 2. The CDR3 coding sequence is TGTGCCAGCAGCGTTAGCGGGAGGGGGACCGGGGAGCTGTTTTTT. It codes for CASSVSGRGTGELFF.

This clonotype occurred a few times. This sequence joins TRBV5-1 and TRBJ2-5, with a weak D call TRBD1 (6 bases). V was clipped by 2 bases and J by 5 bases, with 10 bases between them. The germline V gene has CDR1 SGHRS and CDR2 YFSETQ. This CDR3 spans 13 amino acids. The CDR3 DNA follows: TGCGCCAGCAGCTTAACAGGGTACGAGACCCAGTACTTC. Translated: CASSLTGYETQYF.

V usage is TRBV5-6 and J usage is TRBJ2-7, with D perhaps assigned TRBD1 or TRBD2 (6 bases each). Germline V gene data show CDR1 as SGHDT and CDR2 as YYEEEE. The germline V and J ends were trimmed by 3 bases and 0 bases, with 13 bases remaining between them. The CDR3 is 15 residues long. The CDR3 bases are TGTGCCAGCAGCTCGACAAGGGGGGCCTCCTACGAGCAGTACTTC. This sequence encodes CASSSTRGASYEQYF. Looking up the rest from reference TRBV5-6 and TRBJ2-7 gives the full variable domain: DAGVTQSPTHLIKTRGQQVTLRCSPKSGHDTVSWYQQALGQGPQFIFQYYEEEERQRGNFPDRFSGHQFPNYSSELNVNALLLGDSALYLCASSSTRGASYEQYFGPGTRLTVT.

The sample holds a few counts of this clonotype. The CDR3 sequence: CSEGTGYGYTF. The CDR3 DNA is TGCAGTGAAGGGACAGGGTATGGCTACACCTTC. V gene TRBV20-1 combines with J gene TRBJ1-2, with 9 bases fitting TRBD1. Germline CDR1 DFQATT, CDR2 SNEGSKA (reference sequence). The CDR3 runs to 11 residues. V lost 7 bases, J lost 5 bases, and 2 bases stayed unmatched.

This clonotype was counted a few times. This sequence joins TRBV4-3 and TRBJ1-1; the D gene is possibly TRBD1 (5 bases). The CDR3 extends over 15 amino acids. Trimming left V 1 base short and J 4 bases short, with 13 bases between. In germline, CDR1 is LGHNA, CDR2 YSLEER. The CDR3 protein is CASSQVEGSGTEAFF. The CDR3, as DNA: TGCGCCAGCAGCCAAGTCGAGGGGAGCGGCACTGAAGCTTTCTTT.

This clonotype showed up just a few times. The CDR3 DNA reads as TGTGCCAGTAGTATAATCGGCAATCGTCATAATTCACCCCTCCACTTT. Translation: CASSIIGNRHNSPLHF. The rearrangement links TRBV19 to TRBJ1-6; D unclear. CDR1 and CDR2 (germline): LNHDA, SQIVND (reference sequence). Deletions cut 2 bases from V and 5 bases from J, with 13 bases between. CDR3 length: 16 residues.

The chain couples TRBV5-1 to TRBJ2-1; TRBD2 agrees at 10 bases. Germline-derived CDR1 and CDR2 are SGHRS and YFSETQ. The CDR3 runs to 16 residues. J was trimmed by 6 bases and V by 4 bases; bases with no gene match: 10. Here the CDR3 DNA reads TGCGCCAGCAGCGCTGGGCCTAGCGGGAGCTCCAATGAGCAGTTCTTC. Protein: CASSAGPSGSSNEQFF.

The table lists this clonotype with a few counts. CDR3 region: CASIRLAGVYEQFF. CDR3 nucleotide sequence: TGTGCCAGCATCCGACTAGCGGGAGTTTACGAGCAGTTCTTC. The chain links TRBV27 to TRBJ2-1; 12 positions agree with TRBD2. From germline, CDR1 is MNHEY and CDR2 SMNVEV (reference sequence). CDR3 length: 14 residues. V shed 7 bases and J 10 bases; nucleotides not matched to a gene: 8.

This clonotype was observed a few times. This CDR3 is CSARDLLAGKSNEQFF. CDR3 bases: TGCAGTGCTAGAGATCTCCTAGCGGGAAAATCCAATGAGCAGTTCTTC. The chain joins TRBV20-1 to TRBJ2-1, with 9 positions matching TRBD2. Germline V gives CDR1 DFQATT, CDR2 SNEGSKA (reference sequence). The CDR3 extends over 16 amino acids. The ends lost 0 bases at V and 6 bases at J; junction bases unmatched: 9.